Following are 14 T cell receptor beta chains from one sample sequenced in a study of molecular identifiers for immune sequencing clone quantification. A single record per CDR3 protein comes from TCRdb applying MiXCR to the PCR reads. The sample has more than 450,000 distinct CDR3 sequences, under 30% seen once. Sample: naive CD8+ T cells from blood, with Jurkat cell RNA spiked in. Subset in this sample: FACS-sorted CD8+CD4-CCR7+CD45RA+ naive T cells. The receptor set was obtained from a human donor in good health. Some libraries in this study had Jurkat cell RNA spiked in.

V usage is TRBV29-1 and J usage is TRBJ2-2; a weak D match, TRBD1 (5 bases). Germline V gene lookup returns CDR1 SQVTM and CDR2 ANQGSEA. The CDR3 contains 14 residues. V was shortened by 3 bases and J by 14 bases, with 22 bases between the two germline ends. The chain's CDR3 is CSVETGQSTRALFF. The DNA for the CDR3 is TGCAGCGTTGAGACTGGGCAGTCGACCAGGGCACTGTTTTTT.

This chain uses TRBV3-1 with TRBJ1-4; D ambiguous. The germline V and J ends were trimmed by 8 bases and 5 bases, with 18 bases remaining between them. This CDR3 is 15 amino acids long. Germline V gene lookup returns CDR1 LGHDT and CDR2 YNNKEL (reference sequence). The CDR3 protein is CASSSSLTSNEKLFF. Here the CDR3 DNA reads TGTGCCAGCTCGAGCTCTCTTACTTCGAATGAAAAACTGTTTTTT.

This clonotype was seen only a few times. The chain links TRBV7-9 to TRBJ2-3; 10 bases line up with TRBD2. V dropped 4 bases and J dropped 3; count of bases not matched to a gene: 7. Per germline, CDR1 SEHNR and CDR2 FQNEAQ (reference sequence). The CDR3 is 16 amino acids. CDR3 coding DNA: TGTGCCAGCAGCTCTTACCTAGCGGGAGCGACAGATACGCAGTATTTT. It yields the protein CASSSYLAGATDTQYF.

The table lists this clonotype with a few counts. The genes are TRBV15 and TRBJ1-4, with D hard to call. Trimming removed 0 bases at V and 8 bases at J, with 10 bases between. Germline V gene lookup returns CDR1 LNHNV and CDR2 YYDKDF (reference sequence). CDR3 size: 14 residues. The CDR3 reads CATSRDRTDEKLFF. Here the CDR3 DNA reads TGTGCCACCAGCAGAGATAGGACGGACGAAAAACTGTTTTTT.

The sample holds many counts of this clonotype. The chain links TRBV19 to TRBJ2-4; D is unclear. Trimming removed 5 bases from V and 7 bases from J, with 15 bases in between. The germline V gene encodes CDR1 LNHDA and CDR2 SQIVND (reference sequence). This CDR3 has 14 amino acids. CDR3 nucleotide sequence: TGTGCCAGTAGTCCCCCTAACAGCCGGAACATTCAGTACTTC. Its protein is CASSPPNSRNIQYF.

This clonotype was observed a handful of times. The chain couples TRBV4-1 to TRBJ1-2; 12 bases match TRBD1. Germline V gene lookup returns CDR1 MGHRA and CDR2 YSYEKL. V lost 2 bases, J lost 7 bases, and 11 bases stayed unmatched. The CDR3 spans 17 residues. The CDR3 DNA is TGCGCCAGCAGCCAAAAGGACCCGGGACAGGGGGCAGGTGGCTACACCTTC. Its protein is CASSQKDPGQGAGGYTF.

This clonotype occurred many times. The gene calls are TRBV24-1 and TRBJ2-2, with TRBD2 matching over 14 bases. The germline gives CDR1 KGHDR, CDR2 SFDVKD. V dropped 6 bases and J dropped 8; count of bases not matched to a gene: 13. The CDR3 is made up of 18 amino acids. This CDR3 is CATSPGGGLAGVAGELFF. For the CDR3, the DNA is TGTGCCACCAGTCCGGGAGGGGGACTAGCGGGAGTGGCGGGGGAGCTGTTTTTT.

This clonotype was observed at least ten times. The chain links TRBV6-5 to TRBJ2-7; a possible D gene is TRBD2 (5 bases). The V gene's germline CDR1 is MNHEY and CDR2 SVGAGI. The ends were cut back, 0 bases at V and 6 bases at J, with 9 bases in the middle. The CDR3 sequence is 13 residues long. The DNA of the CDR3 is TGTGCCAGCAGTTACTCTATGGGAGCCGAGCAGTACTTC. The encoded protein is CASSYSMGAEQYF.

This clonotype appeared many times. This rearrangement joins TRBV4-3 to TRBJ2-3; 7 bases map to TRBD2. After removal of 1 base from V and 8 bases from J, the junction contained 0 bases not matched to a gene. This CDR3 has 12 residues. Germline lookup yields CDR1 LGHNA and CDR2 YSLEER. CDR3 sequence reads: CASSQGLATQYF. The CDR3 DNA sequence: TGCGCCAGCAGCCAAGGACTAGCTACGCAGTATTTT.

The chain links TRBV9 to TRBJ1-6; maybe TRBD1 (5 bases). Trimming took off 3 bases at V and 8 bases at J, with 9 bases between the two ends. The CDR3 sequence is 13 residues long. Germline V gives CDR1 SGDLS, CDR2 YYNGEE. The CDR3 sequence: CASSAGTDSPLHF. The CDR3 coding sequence is TGTGCCAGCAGCGCCGGGACGGATTCACCCCTCCACTTT.

This clonotype has only a few counts. The genes are TRBV7-9 and TRBJ2-3, with 8 bases fitting TRBD1. The CDR3 loop spans 17 amino acids. Germline trimming cut 6 bases from V and 0 bases from J; bases unmatched to any gene: 11. Germline CDR1 SEHNR, CDR2 FQNEAQ (reference sequence). The CDR3 DNA reads TGTGCCAGCAGGACACCCGACAGGGGCCATAGCACAGATACGCAGTATTTT. Its translation: CASRTPDRGHSTDTQYF.

Only a few counts were recorded for this clonotype. The V call is TRBV2, the J call TRBJ2-1, with D possibly TRBD2 on 5 matching bases. This CDR3 region has 16 residues. Trimming removed 6 bases at V and 2 bases at J, with 17 bases between. CDR1 is SNHLY and CDR2 is FYNNEI in the germline V gene. The CDR3, as DNA: TGTGCCAGCAGCGCTTATCGGGGTTCCGCCTACAATGAGCAGTTCTTC. Amino acid sequence: CASSAYRGSAYNEQFF.

V is TRBV19 and J is TRBJ1-5; D perhaps matches TRBD1 (5 bases). V lost 2 bases and J lost 2, with 13 bases in between. From germline, CDR1 is LNHDA and CDR2 SQIVND (reference sequence). The CDR3 loop spans 16 amino acids. The CDR3 reads CASSIWQGVGNQPQHF. As DNA, the CDR3 is TGTGCCAGTAGTATATGGCAGGGAGTGGGCAATCAGCCCCAGCATTTT.

There are a few counts of this clonotype. The CDR3 spells CSAEDLRTDTQYF. The CDR3 DNA is TGCAGTGCCGAAGACTTGCGCACAGATACGCAGTATTTT. The V and J genes are TRBV20-1 and TRBJ2-3; D not resolved. Trimming removed 6 bases at V and 1 base at J, with 11 bases between. This CDR3 has 13 residues. The germline V gene encodes CDR1 DFQATT and CDR2 SNEGSKA (reference sequence).